This entry concerns a single TCR beta chain. This CDR3 has 16 amino acids. V lost 9 bases, J lost 0 bases, and 19 bases lay in between. Germline CDR1 is MNHEY and CDR2 is SMNVEV (reference sequence). These data belong to a study of blood T cells in healthy people across ages. Using a J-beta primer mix together with a sample-barcoded 5' primer, a second PCR was run for about 7 to 12 cycles. Using its own MiXCR run on the 5' RACE reads, TCRdb lists one record per CDR3 protein. The sample consists of some 1.8 million distinct CDR3 sequences, more than 35% of them appearing once. This sequence was found in a human donor in good health. The chain links TRBV27 to TRBJ2-3, with a possible D match to TRBD1 (6 bases). Sequencing was carried out using blood. The CDR3 here is CASEPGQHFSTDTQYF. The CDR3, as DNA: TGTGCCAGTGAACCCGGACAGCACTTTAGCACAGATACGCAGTATTTT.